One and the same sample provided the 28 T cell receptor beta chains below, sequenced in a study of blood T cells in healthy people across ages. It was with a sample-barcoded 5' primer and a J-beta primer mix that a second PCR of roughly 7 to 11 cycles was run. MiXCR was run by TCRdb on the 5' RACE reads, yielding one entry per CDR3 protein. The sample gives approximately 800,000 distinct CDR3 sequences, roughly 25% of which show up once; 3% to 4% is in the top ten. The same sample was also used in a study of T cells of mothers and their children.

The specimen was blood. Receptors were obtained from a boy younger than 18 in good health.

This clonotype has more than one count but fewer than ten. This chain joins TRBV11-2 and TRBJ2-1, with a possible D match to TRBD2 (6 bases). Germline loops: CDR1 SGHAT, CDR2 FQNNGV. Trimming cost V 2 bases and J 2 bases, with 10 bases left between them. CDR3 length equals 15 residues. This CDR3 reads CASSLQRVPYNEQFF. The CDR3 DNA sequence: TGTGCCAGCAGCTTACAGCGGGTTCCCTACAATGAGCAGTTCTTC.

The V and J genes are TRBV13 and TRBJ2-5; maybe TRBD2 (5 bases). The CDR3 covers 13 residues. The V and J ends lost 3 bases and 5 bases respectively, with 10 bases between them. CDR1 PRHDT and CDR2 FYEKMQ come from the germline V gene (reference sequence). The CDR3 reads CASSFGGTETQYF. In nucleotides, the CDR3 is TGTGCCAGCAGCTTTGGAGGAACGGAGACCCAGTACTTC.

This clonotype was seen more than once but under ten times. The V and J genes are TRBV5-1 and TRBJ2-5; D may be TRBD1 or TRBD2 (5 bases each). The CDR3 is 14 amino acids. CDR1 and CDR2 from the germline V gene are SGHRS and YFSETQ. Trimming shortened V by 6 bases and J by 2 bases, and 14 bases separated the two germline ends. CDR3 DNA: TGCGCCAGCACAACCGGGACCGTACAAGAGACCCAGTACTTC. Its protein product is CASTTGTVQETQYF.

The chain employs TRBV6-1 and TRBJ1-5; possibly TRBD1 for D (6 bases). Germline V gives CDR1 MNHNS, CDR2 SASEGT. The CDR3 is made up of 16 amino acids. V was cut by 6 bases and J by 0 bases, with 15 bases left in between. As DNA, the CDR3 is TGTGCCAGCAGGGACCGACGGGACAATAGCAATCAGCCCCAGCATTTT. Its protein is CASRDRRDNSNQPQHF.

In its sample, this clonotype was seen once. This chain links TRBV7-2 with TRBJ2-7, with D hard to call. Germline assignment: CDR1 SGHTA and CDR2 FQGNSA. Between the trimmed V and J ends, which lost 1 base and 3 bases, there was a span of 13 bases. The CDR3 totals 15 residues. Written as DNA, the CDR3 is TGTGCCAGCAGCTTAGGACAACAGCCGATCTACGAGCAGTACTTC. Translating gives CASSLGQQPIYEQYF. The full variable domain, completed using reference TRBV7-2 and TRBJ2-7, is GAGVSQSPSNKVTEKGKDVELRCDPISGHTALYWYRQSLGQGLEFLIYFQGNSAPDKSGLPSDRFSAERTGGSVSTLTIQRTQQEDSAVYLCASSLGQQPIYEQYFGPGTRLTVT.

V gene TRBV9 combines with J gene TRBJ1-5; D not certain. Germline CDR1 reads SGDLS; CDR2 reads YYNGEE. This CDR3 is 15 amino acids long. The V end lost 3 bases, the J end lost 3 bases, and 13 bases lay between the germline ends. CDR3 in amino acids: CASSADGRTNQPQHF. The CDR3 DNA reads TGTGCCAGCAGCGCAGATGGCAGAACCAATCAGCCCCAGCATTTT.

This clonotype was detected a few times. The chain has TRBV20-1 and TRBJ2-1, with D perhaps assigned TRBD1 or TRBD2 (5 bases each). The CDR3 consists of 13 residues. Looked up from germline, CDR1 is DFQATT and CDR2 is SNEGSKA (reference sequence). The ends were cut back, 5 bases at V and 2 bases at J, with 10 bases in the middle. The CDR3 DNA sequence: TGCAGTGCTCCCGGGACCACCTACAATGAGCAGTTCTTC. Its translation: CSAPGTTYNEQFF.

The V gene is TRBV15, the J gene TRBJ1-5; 7 nucleotides line up with TRBD1. This CDR3 has 16 residues. With V trimmed by 5 bases and J by 4 bases, 11 bases remained unmatched. Germline CDR1 is LNHNV and CDR2 is YYDKDF (reference sequence). This CDR3 is CATSPKRQGSNQPQHF. Here the CDR3 DNA reads TGTGCCACCAGCCCCAAAAGACAGGGTAGTAATCAGCCCCAGCATTTT.

The chain joins TRBV20-1 to TRBJ1-2; 8 positions match TRBD1. Looked up from germline, CDR1 is DFQATT and CDR2 is SNEGSKA (reference sequence). The J segment lost 2 bases and the V segment lost 3 bases, leaving 2 bases of the junction unmatched. This CDR3 region has 13 residues. The CDR3 nucleotides read TGCAGTGCTAGCACAGGGGGAAACTATGGCTACACCTTC. It translates to CSASTGGNYGYTF.

The table lists this clonotype with a few counts. V gene TRBV7-8 combines with J gene TRBJ2-7, with D perhaps matching TRBD2 (5 bases). The CDR3 is 14 amino acids. The V and J ends lost 3 bases and 4 bases respectively, with 13 bases between them. Germline V gene lookup returns CDR1 SGHVS and CDR2 FQNEAQ. CDR3 sequence: CASSFAGVMYEQYF. In nucleotides, the CDR3 is TGTGCCAGCAGCTTTGCGGGTGTCATGTACGAGCAGTACTTC.

This clonotype was seen more than once but under ten times. This chain joins TRBV15 and TRBJ2-1; a weak D match, TRBD1 (6 bases). Per the germline V gene, CDR1 is LNHNV and CDR2 is YYDKDF (reference sequence). CDR3 length: 15 residues. Trimming took off 2 bases at V and 9 bases at J, with 17 bases between the two ends. CDR3 in amino acids: CATSRLGASSAEQFF. In DNA form, the CDR3 reads TGTGCCACCAGCAGATTGGGGGCTTCAAGTGCTGAGCAGTTCTTC.

This clonotype occurred a few times. The genes are TRBV27 and TRBJ2-6, with D tentatively TRBD1 or TRBD2 (6 bases each). Per germline, CDR1 MNHEY and CDR2 SMNVEV (reference sequence). The CDR3 totals 18 residues. Trimming pared 3 bases from V and 0 bases from J, leaving 15 bases between. The CDR3 protein is CASSFLGGFLSGANVLTF. The CDR3 nucleotides are TGTGCCAGCAGTTTTCTGGGGGGCTTCCTCTCTGGGGCCAACGTCCTGACTTTC.

V usage is TRBV29-1 and J usage is TRBJ2-7; 7 bases map to TRBD2. This CDR3 has 13 residues. Germline V CDR1 and CDR2: SQVTM, ANQGSEA. Trimming at V came to 6 bases and at J to 0 bases, leaving 5 bases not matched to a gene. This CDR3 is CSVGTTYSYEQYF. The CDR3 nucleotides read TGCAGCGTCGGGACTACCTACTCCTACGAGCAGTACTTC.

Notes on this clonotype: This sequence may be a read error, since a much larger clone differs from it by one base. The V and J genes are TRBV28 and TRBJ2-6; D remains ambiguous. Germline lookup yields CDR1 MDHEN and CDR2 SYDVKM. There are 14 residues in the CDR3. The V end lost 6 bases, the J end lost 0 bases, and 6 bases lay between the germline ends. CDR3 nucleotide sequence: TGTGCCAGCAGGCTCGACTCTGGGGCCAACGTCCTGACTTTC. The encoded protein is CASRLDSGANVLTF.

The CDR3 coding sequence is TGCAGTGCTAGCGGTCGGGCAAGCTCCTACAATGAGCAGTTCTTC. Amino acids: CSASGRASSYNEQFF. The rearrangement links TRBV20-1 to TRBJ2-1; D is undetermined. Germline CDR1 DFQATT, CDR2 SNEGSKA (reference sequence). The CDR3 is made up of 15 amino acids. With 3 bases removed from V and 0 bases from J, the gap between germline ends came to 12 bases.

This clonotype has just a few counts. The chain is built from TRBV5-1 and TRBJ1-1, with a possible D match to TRBD1 (5 bases). The V gene's germline CDR1 is SGHRS and CDR2 YFSETQ. V lost 4 bases to trimming and J lost 0 bases, with 10 bases between them. This CDR3 is 14 amino acids long. CDR3 DNA: TGCGCCAGCAGCCAACCGACAGTGAACACTGAAGCTTTCTTT. It specifies CASSQPTVNTEAFF.

This clonotype was detected a few times. This chain joins TRBV19 and TRBJ2-4; D possibly corresponds to TRBD2 (5 bases). Germline V gene sequence: CDR1 LNHDA, CDR2 SQIVND (reference sequence). The CDR3 is 17 amino acids. V was clipped by 5 bases and J by 1 base, with 18 bases between them. CDR3: CASSPREQLGAKNIQYF. CDR3 DNA sequence: TGTGCCAGTAGTCCAAGGGAGCAGCTAGGCGCCAAAAACATTCAGTACTTC.

The gene calls are TRBV4-3 and TRBJ2-2, with 7 bases matching TRBD1. Trimming cost V 0 bases and J 0 bases; bases outside gene matches: 7. The V gene's germline CDR1 is LGHNA and CDR2 YSLEER. This CDR3 is built from 18 residues. The CDR3: CASSQEGTGQTNTGELFF. CDR3 sequence (DNA): TGCGCCAGCAGCCAAGAGGGAACGGGACAGACGAACACCGGGGAGCTGTTTTTT.

Concerning this clonotype itself: Sequence at one end of the junction differs from germline and may be a read error. The chain employs TRBV7-2 and TRBJ1-1; no clear D. CDR1 is SGHTA, CDR2 FQGNSA, per germline. The CDR3 runs 15 residues. This chain's CDR3 is CASSLHSLPNTEAFF. The DNA for the CDR3 is TGTGCCAGCAGCTTACATTCCCTACCGAACACCGAAGCTTTCTTT.

This chain joins TRBV6-1 and TRBJ1-2, with 7 bases that match TRBD1. V trimming: 6 bases; J trimming: 4 bases; junction bases outside the gene matches: 8. Germline CDR1 reads MNHNS; CDR2 reads SASEGT. The CDR3 runs to 14 residues. The CDR3 DNA reads TGTGCCAGCAGGAATACAGGGGATGGCTATGGCTACACCTTC. Its translation: CASRNTGDGYGYTF.

This clonotype turned up a few times. The chain links TRBV9 to TRBJ2-1, with 9 bases that match TRBD2. The junction had 4 bases not matched to a gene; V was cut back by 6 bases and J by 0 bases. The CDR3 runs 15 residues. Germline V gene lookup returns CDR1 SGDLS and CDR2 YYNGEE. CDR3 nucleotides: TGTGCCAGCAACCTAGCGGGGAGCTCCTACAATGAGCAGTTCTTC. Its translation: CASNLAGSSYNEQFF.

This rearrangement joins TRBV29-1 to TRBJ2-7, with 8 bases lining up with TRBD1. V shed 6 bases and J 5 bases; nucleotides not matched to a gene: 9. Per the germline V gene, CDR1 is SQVTM and CDR2 is ANQGSEA. There are 13 residues in the CDR3. The CDR3 DNA is TGCAGCGTGATACAGGGGGTCGAGGACGAGCAGTACTTC. Protein sequence: CSVIQGVEDEQYF.

The rearrangement uses TRBV24-1 and TRBJ2-5, with TRBD2 matching over 11 bases. CDR3 length equals 17 residues. Per the germline V gene, CDR1 is KGHDR and CDR2 is SFDVKD. V was clipped by 2 bases and J by 5 bases; unmatched bases: 9. This chain's CDR3 is CATSDSRLAGRLETQYF. In DNA, the CDR3 is TGTGCCACCAGTGATTCACGACTAGCGGGGAGATTGGAGACCCAGTACTTC.

In nucleotides, the CDR3 is TGCAGCGTTGCAGGGGTGGGTGAGCAGTTCTTC. Protein sequence: CSVAGVGEQFF. V is TRBV29-1 and J is TRBJ2-1, with a weak D call TRBD1 (6 bases). This CDR3 has 11 amino acids. CDR1 is SQVTM and CDR2 is ANQGSEA in the germline V gene. Trimming pared 4 bases from V and 9 bases from J, leaving 10 bases between.

This clonotype occurred a few times. The chain links TRBV5-1 to TRBJ2-5; D is possibly TRBD1 or TRBD2 (6 bases each). Trimming cost V 0 bases and J 1 base, with 13 bases left between them. The germline V gene has CDR1 SGHRS and CDR2 YFSETQ. CDR3 length equals 16 residues. CDR3 sequence (DNA): TGCGCCAGCAGCTTGGCGGACAGCGGGTCCCAAGAGACCCAGTACTTC. Translated, it gives CASSLADSGSQETQYF.

V is TRBV3-1 and J is TRBJ2-4; 9 bases fit TRBD1. V lost 0 bases, J lost 0 bases, and 3 bases stayed unmatched. This CDR3 has 17 amino acids. Per germline, CDR1 LGHDT and CDR2 YNNKEL (reference sequence). The CDR3: CASSQEQGARAKNIQYF. CDR3 in DNA: TGTGCCAGCAGCCAAGAACAGGGGGCTCGAGCCAAAAACATTCAGTACTTC.

A remark on this clonotype: The junction departs from the called germline gene at one end, perhaps through a read error. The chain employs TRBV29-1 and TRBJ2-5; 7 bases agree with TRBD1. Germline values: CDR1 SQVTM, CDR2 ANQGSEA. The CDR3 loop spans 14 amino acids. CDR3 in amino acids: CTFNRDRSQEAQYF. CDR3 DNA sequence: TGCACGTTCAACCGGGACAGAAGTCAAGAGGCCCAGTACTTC.

The chain combines TRBV5-1 with TRBJ1-1; TRBD1 matches at 9 bases. V was pared by 0 bases and J by 2 bases, with 2 bases of the junction left unmatched. The CDR3 contains 15 residues. Germline lookup yields CDR1 SGHRS and CDR2 YFSETQ. The CDR3 nucleotides read TGCGCCAGCAGCTTGGCGGGACAGGGAAACACTGAAGCTTTCTTT. Its protein is CASSLAGQGNTEAFF.